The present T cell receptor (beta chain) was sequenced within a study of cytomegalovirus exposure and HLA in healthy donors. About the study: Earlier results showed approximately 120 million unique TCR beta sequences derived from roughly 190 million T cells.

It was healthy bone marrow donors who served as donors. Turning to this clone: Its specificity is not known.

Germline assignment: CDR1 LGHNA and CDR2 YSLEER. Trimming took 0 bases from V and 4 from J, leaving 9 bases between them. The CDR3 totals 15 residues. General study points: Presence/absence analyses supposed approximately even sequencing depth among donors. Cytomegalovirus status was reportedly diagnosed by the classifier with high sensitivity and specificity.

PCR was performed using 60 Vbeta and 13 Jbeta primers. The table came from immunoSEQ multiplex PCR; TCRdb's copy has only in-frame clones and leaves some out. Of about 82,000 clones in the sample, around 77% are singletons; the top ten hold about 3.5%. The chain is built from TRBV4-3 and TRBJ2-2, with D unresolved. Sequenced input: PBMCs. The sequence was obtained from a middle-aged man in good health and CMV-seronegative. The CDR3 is CASSQDSKVTGELFF. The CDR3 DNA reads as TGCGCCAGCAGCCAAGATAGCAAGGTCACCGGGGAGCTGTTTTTT.